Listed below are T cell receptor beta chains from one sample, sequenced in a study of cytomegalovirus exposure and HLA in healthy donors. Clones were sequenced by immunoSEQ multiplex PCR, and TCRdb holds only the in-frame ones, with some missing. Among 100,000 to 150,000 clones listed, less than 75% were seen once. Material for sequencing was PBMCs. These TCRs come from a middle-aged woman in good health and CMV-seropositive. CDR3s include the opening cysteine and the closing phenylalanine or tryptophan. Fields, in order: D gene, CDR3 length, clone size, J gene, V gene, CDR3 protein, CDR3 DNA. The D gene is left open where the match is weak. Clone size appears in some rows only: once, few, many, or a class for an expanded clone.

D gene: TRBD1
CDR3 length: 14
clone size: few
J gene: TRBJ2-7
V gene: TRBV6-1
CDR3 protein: CASSDRQGMYEQYF
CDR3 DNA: TGTGCCAGCAGTGACCGACAGGGAATGTACGAGCAGTACTTC

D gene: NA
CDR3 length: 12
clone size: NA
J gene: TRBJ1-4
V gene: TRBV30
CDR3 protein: CAWRADYEKLFF
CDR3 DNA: TGTGCCTGGAGGGCAGACTATGAAAAACTGTTTTTT

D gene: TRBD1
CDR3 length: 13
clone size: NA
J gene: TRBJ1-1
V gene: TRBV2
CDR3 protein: CASSEWTGLEAFF
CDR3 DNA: TGTGCCAGCAGTGAATGGACAGGGCTTGAAGCTTTCTTT

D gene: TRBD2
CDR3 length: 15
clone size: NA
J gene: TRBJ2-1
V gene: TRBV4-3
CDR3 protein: CASSHLSGADNEQFF
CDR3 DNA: TGCGCCAGCAGCCATTTAAGCGGGGCCGACAATGAGCAGTTCTTC

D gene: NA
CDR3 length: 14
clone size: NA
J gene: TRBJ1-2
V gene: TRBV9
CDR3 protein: CASSVGGNNYGYTF
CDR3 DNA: TGTGCCAGCAGCGTGGGAGGGAATAACTATGGCTACACCTTC

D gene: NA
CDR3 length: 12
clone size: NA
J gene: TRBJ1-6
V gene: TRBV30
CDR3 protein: CAWRQGPRPLHF
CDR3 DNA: TGTGCCTGGAGGCAGGGGCCCCGGCCCCTCCACTTT

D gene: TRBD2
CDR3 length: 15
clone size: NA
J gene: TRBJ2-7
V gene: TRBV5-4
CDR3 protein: CASSRGGSADYEQYF
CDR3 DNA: TGTGCCAGCAGCCGCGGGGGGTCCGCCGACTACGAGCAGTACTTC

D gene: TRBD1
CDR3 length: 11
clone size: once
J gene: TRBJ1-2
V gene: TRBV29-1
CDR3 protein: CSAAGTASYTF
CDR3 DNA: TGCAGCGCCGCCGGGACAGCTAGCTACACCTTC

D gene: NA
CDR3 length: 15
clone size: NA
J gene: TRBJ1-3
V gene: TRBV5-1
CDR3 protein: CASSFDSYSGNTIYF
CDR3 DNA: TGCGCCAGCAGCTTCGACAGCTACTCTGGAAACACCATATATTTT

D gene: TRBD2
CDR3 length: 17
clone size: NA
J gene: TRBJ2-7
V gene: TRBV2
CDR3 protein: CASSERPISGRSYEQYF
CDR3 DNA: TGTGCCAGCAGTGAACGGCCCATTAGCGGGAGGTCCTACGAGCAGTACTTC

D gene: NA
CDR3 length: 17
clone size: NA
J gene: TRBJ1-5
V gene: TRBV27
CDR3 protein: CASSPHLGANSNQPQHF
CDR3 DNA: TGTGCCAGCAGTCCGCACCTAGGAGCCAATAGCAATCAGCCCCAGCATTTT

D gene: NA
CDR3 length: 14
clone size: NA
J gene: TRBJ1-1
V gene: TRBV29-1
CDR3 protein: CSALDSGGNTEAFF
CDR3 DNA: TGCAGCGCCCTGGACAGCGGGGGCAACACTGAAGCTTTCTTT

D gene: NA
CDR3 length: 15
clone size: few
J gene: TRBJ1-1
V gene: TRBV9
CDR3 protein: CASSPQGRGNTEAFF
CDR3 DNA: TGTGCCAGCAGCCCTCAAGGACGGGGGAACACTGAAGCTTTCTTT

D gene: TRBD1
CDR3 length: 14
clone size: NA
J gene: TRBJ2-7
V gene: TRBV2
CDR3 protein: CASKQGQRSYEQYF
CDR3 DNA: TGTGCCAGCAAGCAGGGACAGCGCTCCTACGAGCAGTACTTC

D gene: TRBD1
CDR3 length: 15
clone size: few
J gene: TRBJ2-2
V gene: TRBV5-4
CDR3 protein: CASRVDRGGTGELFF
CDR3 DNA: TGTGCCAGCAGGGTGGACAGGGGAGGCACCGGGGAGCTGTTTTTT

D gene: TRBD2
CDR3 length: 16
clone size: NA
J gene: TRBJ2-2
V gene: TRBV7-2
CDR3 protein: CASSSWTSGVVGELFF
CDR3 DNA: TGTGCCAGCAGCTCCTGGACTAGCGGGGTCGTCGGGGAGCTGTTTTTT

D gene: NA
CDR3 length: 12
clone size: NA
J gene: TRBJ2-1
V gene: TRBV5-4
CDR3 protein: CASSWAVNEQFF
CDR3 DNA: TGTGCCAGCAGCTGGGCAGTCAATGAGCAGTTCTTC

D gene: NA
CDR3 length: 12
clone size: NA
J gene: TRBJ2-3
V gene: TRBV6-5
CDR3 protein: CASRTTASIQYF
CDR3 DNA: TGTGCCAGCAGAACTACCGCATCCATACAGTATTTT

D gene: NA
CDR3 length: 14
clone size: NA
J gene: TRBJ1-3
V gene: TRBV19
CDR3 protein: CASSYSHSGNTIYF
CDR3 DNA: TGTGCCAGTAGTTACAGTCACTCTGGAAACACCATATATTTT

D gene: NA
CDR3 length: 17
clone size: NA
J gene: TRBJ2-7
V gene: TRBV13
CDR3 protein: CASSSGRGSETGYEQYF
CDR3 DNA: TGTGCCAGCAGCTCCGGGCGGGGCAGCGAAACGGGCTACGAGCAGTACTTC

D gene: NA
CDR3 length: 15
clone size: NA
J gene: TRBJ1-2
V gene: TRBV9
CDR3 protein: CASSSRDTQSYGYTF
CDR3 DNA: TGTGCCAGCAGCTCCCGGGACACGCAGAGCTATGGCTACACCTTC

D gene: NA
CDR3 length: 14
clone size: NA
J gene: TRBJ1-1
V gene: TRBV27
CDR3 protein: CASRPQGLNTEAFF
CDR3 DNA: TGTGCCAGCAGGCCCCAGGGGTTGAACACTGAAGCTTTCTTT

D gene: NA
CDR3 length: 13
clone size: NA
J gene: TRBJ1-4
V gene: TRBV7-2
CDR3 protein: CASTRQVNEKLFF
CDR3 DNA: TGTGCCAGCACCCGACAGGTTAATGAAAAACTGTTTTTT

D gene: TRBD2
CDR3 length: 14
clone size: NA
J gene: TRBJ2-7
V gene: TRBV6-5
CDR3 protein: CASSPAGGPYEQYF
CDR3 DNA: TGTGCCAGCAGTCCTGCGGGGGGCCCCTACGAGCAGTACTTC

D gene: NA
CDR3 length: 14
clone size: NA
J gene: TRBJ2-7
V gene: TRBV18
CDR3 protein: CASSPGGALGEQYF
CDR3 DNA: TGTGCCAGCTCACCGGGGGGGGCCCTTGGCGAGCAGTACTTC

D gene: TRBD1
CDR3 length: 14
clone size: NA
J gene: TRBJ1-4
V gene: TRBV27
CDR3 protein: CASRAGTGGWKLFF
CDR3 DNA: TGTGCCAGCAGAGCCGGGACAGGGGGCTGGAAACTGTTTTTT

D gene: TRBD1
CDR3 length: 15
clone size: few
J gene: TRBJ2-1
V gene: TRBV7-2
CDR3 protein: CASSPDGTGTGEQFF
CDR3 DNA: TGTGCCAGCAGCCCGGACGGGACAGGGACCGGTGAGCAGTTCTTC

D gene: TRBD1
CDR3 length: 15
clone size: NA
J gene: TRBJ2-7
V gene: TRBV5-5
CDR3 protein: CASSATGTVSYEQYF
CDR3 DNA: TGTGCCAGCAGCGCAACCGGGACAGTCTCCTACGAGCAGTACTTC

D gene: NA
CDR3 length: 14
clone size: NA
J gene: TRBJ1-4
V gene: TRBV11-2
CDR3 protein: CASSSNRGREKLFF
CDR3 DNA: TGTGCCAGCAGTTCAAATCGGGGAAGGGAAAAACTGTTTTTT

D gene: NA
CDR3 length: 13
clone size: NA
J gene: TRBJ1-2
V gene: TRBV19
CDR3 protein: CATRPGQFYGYTF
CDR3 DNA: TGTGCCACCAGACCCGGACAGTTCTATGGCTACACCTTC

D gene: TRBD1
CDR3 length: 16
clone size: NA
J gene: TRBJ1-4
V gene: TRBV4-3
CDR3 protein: CASSQDLGQGNEKLFF
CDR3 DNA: TGCGCCAGCAGCCAAGACCTAGGACAGGGAAATGAAAAACTGTTTTTT

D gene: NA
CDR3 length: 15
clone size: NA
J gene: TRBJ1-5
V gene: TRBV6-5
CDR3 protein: CASASSRVGGQPQHF
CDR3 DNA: TGTGCCAGCGCTTCGTCCAGGGTGGGAGGTCAGCCCCAGCATTTT

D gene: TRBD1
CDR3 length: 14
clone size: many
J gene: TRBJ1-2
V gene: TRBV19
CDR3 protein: CASSILQGNYGYTF
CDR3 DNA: TGTGCCAGTAGTATCCTACAGGGGAACTATGGCTACACCTTC

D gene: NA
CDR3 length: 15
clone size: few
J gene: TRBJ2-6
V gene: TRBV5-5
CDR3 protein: CASSFTGFGANVLTF
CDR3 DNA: TGTGCCAGCAGCTTTACAGGGTTCGGGGCCAACGTCCTGACTTTC